This is a list of T cell receptor beta chains from one sample in a study of post-analysis software for immune sequencing data. TCRdb re-derived calls from the PCR reads in MiXCR, one entry per CDR3 protein. The repertoire holds about 540,000 distinct CDR3 sequences, with 30% to 40% as singletons. Sequenced material: blood. Receptors were obtained from a girl between 2 and 17 years old with multiple sclerosis. The CDR3 runs from the conserved cysteine through the conserved F or W. D genes are given only for firm matches. Clone sizes are given selectively: once, few, many, or a class where the clone is expanded.

v_call	clone_size	cdr3_length	d_call	j_call	cdr3_aa	cdr3_nt
TRBV20-1	-	14	TRBD1	TRBJ1-2	CSATIPGTGYGYTF	TGCAGTGCTACCATCCCCGGGACAGGATATGGCTACACCTTC
TRBV6-1	-	11	-	TRBJ2-7	CASQGGYEQYF	TGTGCCAGCCAGGGGGGCTACGAGCAGTACTTC
TRBV6-5	-	17	TRBD2	TRBJ2-5	CASSYGPGGLHQETQYF	TGTGCCAGCAGTTACGGCCCGGGGGGGCTCCACCAAGAGACCCAGTACTTC
TRBV10-1	few	13	-	TRBJ2-3	CASSVTARRTQYF	TGCGCCAGCAGTGTTACAGCCAGGAGGACGCAGTATTTT
TRBV6-1	-	18	TRBD2	TRBJ2-5	CAGSERGGLAGSQETQYF	TGTGCCGGCAGTGAAAGGGGGGGGCTAGCGGGATCTCAAGAGACCCAGTACTTC
TRBV27	-	13	-	TRBJ2-7	CASSYATGYEQYF	TGTGCCAGCAGTTACGCGACGGGCTACGAGCAGTACTTC
TRBV12-3/TRBV12-4	few	15	-	TRBJ1-5	CASSLDSSGNQPQHF	TGTGCCAGCAGTCTGGACTCGTCTGGGAATCAGCCCCAGCATTTT
TRBV27	-	15	-	TRBJ1-5	CASRLRQGINQPQHF	TGTGCCAGCAGACTCCGGCAGGGAATAAATCAGCCCCAGCATTTT
TRBV6-5	many	16	-	TRBJ2-5	CASSYFIQRDQETQYF	TGTGCCAGCAGTTACTTTATCCAGCGGGACCAAGAGACCCAGTACTTC
TRBV4-1	few	14	TRBD1	TRBJ1-2	CASSQGGGNYGYTF	TGTGCCAGCAGCCAAGGGGGCGGTAACTATGGCTACACCTTC
TRBV7-9	-	14	TRBD1	TRBJ2-7	CASSRQGLNYEQYF	TGTGCCAGCAGCCGACAGGGGCTCAACTACGAGCAGTACTTC
TRBV4-1	-	14	-	TRBJ2-5	CASSQGGYQETQYF	TGCGCCAGCAGCCAAGGGGGCTACCAAGAGACCCAGTACTTC
TRBV20-1	-	19	TRBD1	TRBJ1-6	CSARGLGTGGASYNSPLHF	TGCAGTGCTAGAGGCCTCGGGACAGGGGGCGCGTCCTATAATTCACCCCTCCACTTT
TRBV6-1	-	13	-	TRBJ2-5	CASRPQYQETQYF	TGTGCCAGCAGGCCACAGTATCAAGAGACCCAGTACTTC
TRBV28	-	17	TRBD2	TRBJ2-3	CASSLGLSGGVPDTQYF	TGTGCCAGCAGTTTAGGGCTCAGCGGGGGGGTCCCAGATACGCAGTATTTT
TRBV5-1	-	15	-	TRBJ1-2	CASSLRLQGGEGYTF	TGCGCCAGCAGCTTGCGTCTACAGGGAGGGGAGGGCTACACCTTC
TRBV28	-	15	TRBD1	TRBJ2-3	CASTVGQLITDTQYF	TGTGCCAGCACCGTGGGACAGCTAATCACAGATACGCAGTATTTT
TRBV5-1	few	14	-	TRBJ2-5	CASRSAQGQETQYF	TGCGCCAGCAGAAGCGCCCAAGGCCAAGAGACCCAGTACTTC
TRBV5-4	few	13	-	TRBJ2-1	CASSEKSYNEQFF	TGTGCCAGCAGTGAAAAATCCTACAATGAGCAGTTCTTC
TRBV20-1	-	14	-	TRBJ2-7	CSARGIDLTYEQYF	TGCAGTGCTAGGGGGATTGACCTTACCTACGAGCAGTACTTC
TRBV13	few	13	-	TRBJ2-3	CASSPRGAETQYF	TGTGCCAGCAGCCCGAGGGGGGCCGAAACGCAGTATTTT
TRBV12-3/TRBV12-4	few	16	-	TRBJ2-7	CASSLRRQGPSYEQYF	TGTGCCAGCAGTCTTAGGCGGCAGGGGCCCTCCTACGAGCAGTACTTC
TRBV20-1	few	14	-	TRBJ2-5	CSARGQGPQETQYF	TGCAGTGCTAGAGGCCAGGGTCCACAAGAGACCCAGTACTTC
TRBV28	-	13	-	TRBJ1-2	CASSPTGMHGYTF	TGTGCCAGCAGTCCTACAGGGATGCATGGCTACACCTTC
TRBV6-5	few	11	-	TRBJ2-5	CASKNQETQYF	TGTGCCAGCAAAAACCAAGAGACCCAGTACTTC
TRBV11-2	few	13	-	TRBJ2-5	CASSLVSTETQYF	TGTGCCAGCAGCTTGGTGAGCACAGAGACCCAGTACTTC
TRBV6-5	-	12	-	TRBJ1-6	CASRRPDSPLHF	TGTGCCTCGCGGCGACCGGATTCACCCCTCCACTTT
TRBV3-1	few	15	-	TRBJ2-7	CASSQVSQASYEQYF	TGTGCCAGCAGCCAAGTTTCACAGGCCTCCTACGAGCAGTACTTC